This T cell receptor (beta chain) emerged from a study of human T cells and chemical hapten exposure (dated by TCRdb to about 2021). Concerning the study at large: For sensitization, 2% DPC in acetone was applied to a roughly 2 cm by roughly 2 cm area of upper inner arm skin. Patients additionally received weekly therapeutic DPC doses to the scalp throughout the roughly 26-week study period. Patch tests used Finn chambers with 0.01% DPC on the upper back, scored after 6 days by International Contact Dermatitis Research Group standards. Alopecia areata with under or over 50% scalp involvement, alopecia totalis and alopecia universalis were represented in the patient cohort, which was mostly female. Libraries were pooled for sequencing, and variation in per-sample TCR yields was attributed mainly to small differences in library volumes within the pool. Peripheral blood TCR repertoire changes were tracked in vivo in alopecia patients during primary and secondary sensitization to the hapten diphenylcyclopropenone (DPC). Blood was sampled from patients pre-sensitization (week 0) and at 2, 6 and about 24 weeks after DPC sensitization. Roughly 30 alopecia patients provided blood for TCR sequencing at one to four time points (pre-sensitization, 2, 6 and 24 weeks).

As to this clonotype: The antigen it recognizes is unknown. No qualities accompany the bases; no much larger clone lies one base away.

Results the study describes overall, beyond this receptor: Patch test score correlated positively with the number of PT1 expanded TCRs, reaching significance at thresholds 8, 16 and 32 but not at 4. DPC sensitization did not change the number of TCRs with a frequency above 1 in 1000, and there was no evidence of changes in global repertoire structure. Repeated subsampling changed both the strength of the expansion versus patch-test correlation and the threshold at which that correlation became significant. All patients had alopecia, a presumed autoimmune disease, so their immune response might differ from that of healthy individuals. Significantly more large CDR3 similarity clusters were formed by expanded TCRs than by pre-sensitization or healthy control sets, consistent with antigen-driven responses.

The time point label, read with the paper, signifies: patch test 1, 2 weeks after DPC sensitization. Read against the paper, the sample's treatment or condition label means: therapeutic diphenylcyclopropenone sensitization with weekly scalp DPC. At every patch-test visit, the blood draw took place before the patch test was put on. Patients were eligible if aged 18 to 70, diagnosed with alopecia and judged suitable for DPC therapy, and pregnant patients were excluded. Total RNA was extracted from unfractionated whole blood collected in Tempus Blood RNA tubes. Library construction relied on RACE. This sample was sequenced with a NextSeq 500. Library preparation attached unique molecular identifiers to individual cDNA molecules for quantitative, reproducible TCR counting. Both TCR alpha and TCR beta chains were sequenced from each blood RNA sample. The paper's data handling went like this. The median number of TCRs per sample was 95,638, ranging from roughly 20,000 to 690,600. V, J and CDR3 annotation of the TCR reads was carried out using the Decombinator software suite. For PS versus PT1 abundance plots, all samples were subsampled to the same number of TCRs (28,000). TCRs were defined as expanded if absent before sensitization and observed at least eight times at the 2-week time point. TCRdb reran the public reads through fastp at Q25 and MiXCR, keeping productive beta chains. When rows share a CDR3 protein, they turn into one entry using the most common DNA and genes. The V and J calls reflect TCRdb's pipeline rather than the authors' work. Within this sample are 75,000 to 100,000 distinct CDR3 sequences, with about an eighth of them counted one time only. The ten largest account for roughly 2% of the sample.

The CDR3 holds 14 amino acids from the cysteine to the phenylalanine. Only the CDR3 portion is preserved as DNA: 42 bases, with reading frame beginning at the first base. CDR1 MNHEY and CDR2 SVGEGT were looked up in the germline V gene. The V end gives up 6 bases and the J end 1 base, leaving 3 bases in the junction not matched to a gene. The chain is assembled from TRBV6-2 or TRBV6-3 and TRBJ1-5; TRBD1 agrees with 7 junctional bases. The receptor was derived from a woman in her forties with alopecia areata. Some clones in this sample may be carry-over from other donors' samples. The sequences come from whole blood, collected in connection with sensitization to the hapten diphenylcyclopropenone (DPC). The CDR3 loop reads CASRPGQSNQPQHF. The nucleotide sequence is given as TGTGCCAGCAGACCGGGACAGAGCAATCAGCCCCAGCATTTT.